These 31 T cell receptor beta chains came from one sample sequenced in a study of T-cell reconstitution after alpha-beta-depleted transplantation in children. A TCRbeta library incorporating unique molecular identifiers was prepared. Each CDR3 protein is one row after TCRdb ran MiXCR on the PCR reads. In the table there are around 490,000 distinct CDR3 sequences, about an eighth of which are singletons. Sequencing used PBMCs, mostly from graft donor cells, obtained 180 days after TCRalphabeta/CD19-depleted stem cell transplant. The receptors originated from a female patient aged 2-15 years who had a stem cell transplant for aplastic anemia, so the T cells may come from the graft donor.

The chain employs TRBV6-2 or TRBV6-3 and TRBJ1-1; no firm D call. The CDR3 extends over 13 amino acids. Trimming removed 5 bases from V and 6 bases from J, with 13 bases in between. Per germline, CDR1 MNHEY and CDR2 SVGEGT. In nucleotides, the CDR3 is TGTGCCAGCAGTCCCTTGGGTCTTTCTGAAGCTTTCTTT. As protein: CASSPLGLSEAFF.

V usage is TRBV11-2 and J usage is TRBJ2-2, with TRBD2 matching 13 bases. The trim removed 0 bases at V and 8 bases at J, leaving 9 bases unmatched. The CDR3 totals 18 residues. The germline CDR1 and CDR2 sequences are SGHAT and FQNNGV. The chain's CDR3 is CASSLEGLAGVGRGELFF. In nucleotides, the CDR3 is TGTGCCAGCAGCTTAGAAGGACTAGCGGGAGTTGGTCGAGGGGAGCTGTTTTTT.

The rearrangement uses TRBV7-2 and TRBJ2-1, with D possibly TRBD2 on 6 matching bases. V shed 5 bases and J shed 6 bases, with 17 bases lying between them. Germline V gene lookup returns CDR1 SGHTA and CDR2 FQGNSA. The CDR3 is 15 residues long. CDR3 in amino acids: CASSRRAQGGNEQFF. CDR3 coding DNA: TGTGCCAGCAGCCGGAGGGCGCAGGGCGGCAATGAGCAGTTCTTC.

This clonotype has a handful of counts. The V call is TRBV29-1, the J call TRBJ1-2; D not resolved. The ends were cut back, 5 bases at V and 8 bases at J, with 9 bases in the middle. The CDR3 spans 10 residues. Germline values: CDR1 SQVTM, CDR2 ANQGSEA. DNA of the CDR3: TGCAGCGTTTCCCCGGGGGGCTACACCTTC. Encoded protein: CSVSPGGYTF.

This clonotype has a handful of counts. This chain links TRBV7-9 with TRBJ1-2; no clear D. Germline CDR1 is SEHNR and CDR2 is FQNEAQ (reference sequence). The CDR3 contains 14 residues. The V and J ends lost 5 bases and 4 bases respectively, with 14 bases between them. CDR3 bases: TGTGCCAGCAGCCCAGCCAGACGGATCTATGGCTACACCTTC. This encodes CASSPARRIYGYTF.

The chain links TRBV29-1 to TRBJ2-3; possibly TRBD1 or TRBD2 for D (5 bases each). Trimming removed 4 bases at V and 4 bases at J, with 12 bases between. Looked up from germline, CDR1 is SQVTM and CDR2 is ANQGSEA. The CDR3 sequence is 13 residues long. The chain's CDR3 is CSVAGGVPDTQYF. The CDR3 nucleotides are TGCAGCGTTGCTGGGGGAGTCCCAGATACGCAGTATTTT.

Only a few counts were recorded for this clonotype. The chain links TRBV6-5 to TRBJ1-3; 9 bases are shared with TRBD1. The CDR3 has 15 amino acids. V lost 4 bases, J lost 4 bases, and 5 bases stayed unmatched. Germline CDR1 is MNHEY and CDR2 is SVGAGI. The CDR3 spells CASSSQGALGNTIYF. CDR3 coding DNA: TGTGCCAGCAGTTCACAGGGGGCCCTCGGAAACACCATATATTTT.

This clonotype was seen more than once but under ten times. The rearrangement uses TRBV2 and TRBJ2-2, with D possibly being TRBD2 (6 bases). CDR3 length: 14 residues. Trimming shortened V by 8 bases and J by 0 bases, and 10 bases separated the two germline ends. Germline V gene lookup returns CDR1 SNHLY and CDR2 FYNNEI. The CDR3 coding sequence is TGTGCCAGCCGCGGGATAACGAACACCGGGGAGCTGTTTTTT. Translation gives CASRGITNTGELFF.

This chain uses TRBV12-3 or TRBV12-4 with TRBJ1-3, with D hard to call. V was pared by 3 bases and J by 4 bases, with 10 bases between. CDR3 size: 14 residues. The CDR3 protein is CASSLRPAGNTIYF. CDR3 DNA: TGTGCCAGCAGTTTGCGGCCAGCAGGAAACACCATATATTTT.

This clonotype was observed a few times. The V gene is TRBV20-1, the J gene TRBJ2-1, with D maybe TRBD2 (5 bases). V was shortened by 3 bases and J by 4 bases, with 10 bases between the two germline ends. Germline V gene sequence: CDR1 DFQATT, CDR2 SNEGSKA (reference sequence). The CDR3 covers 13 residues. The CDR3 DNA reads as TGCAGTGCTAGTTTCCCGGGGTACAATGAGCAGTTCTTC. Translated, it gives CSASFPGYNEQFF.

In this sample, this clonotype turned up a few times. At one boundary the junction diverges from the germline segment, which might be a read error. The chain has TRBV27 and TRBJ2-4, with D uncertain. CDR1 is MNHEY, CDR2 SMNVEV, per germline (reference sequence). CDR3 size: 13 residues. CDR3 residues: CATSISAKNIQYF. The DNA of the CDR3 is TGTGCCACCAGTATATCGGCCAAAAACATTCAGTACTTC.

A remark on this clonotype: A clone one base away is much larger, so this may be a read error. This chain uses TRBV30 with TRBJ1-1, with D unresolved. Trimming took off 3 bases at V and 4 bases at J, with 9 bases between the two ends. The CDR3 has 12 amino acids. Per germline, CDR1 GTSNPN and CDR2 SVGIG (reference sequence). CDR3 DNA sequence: TGTGCCTGGAGGACCCAGAGCACTGAAGCTTTCTTT. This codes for CAWRTQSTEAFF.

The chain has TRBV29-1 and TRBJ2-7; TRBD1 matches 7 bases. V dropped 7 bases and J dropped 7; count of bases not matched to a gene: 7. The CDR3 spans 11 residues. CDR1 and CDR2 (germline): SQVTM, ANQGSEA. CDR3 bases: TGCAGCGCTCTTGACAGGGATGAGCAGTACTTC. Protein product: CSALDRDEQYF.

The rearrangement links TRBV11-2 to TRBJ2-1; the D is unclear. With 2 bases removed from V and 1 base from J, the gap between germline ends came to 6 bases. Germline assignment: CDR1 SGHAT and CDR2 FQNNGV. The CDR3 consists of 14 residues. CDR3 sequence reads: CASSLRISYNEQFF. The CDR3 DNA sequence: TGTGCCAGCAGCTTACGGATTTCCTACAATGAGCAGTTCTTC.

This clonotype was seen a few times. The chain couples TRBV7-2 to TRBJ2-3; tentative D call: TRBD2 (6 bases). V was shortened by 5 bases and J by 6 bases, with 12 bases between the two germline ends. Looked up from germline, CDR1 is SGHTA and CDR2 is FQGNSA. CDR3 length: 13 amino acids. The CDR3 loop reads CASSKRAADTQYF. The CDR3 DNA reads TGTGCCAGCAGCAAGCGGGCGGCGGATACGCAGTATTTT. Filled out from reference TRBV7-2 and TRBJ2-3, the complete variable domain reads GAGVSQSPSNKVTEKGKDVELRCDPISGHTALYWYRQSLGQGLEFLIYFQGNSAPDKSGLPSDRFSAERTGGSVSTLTIQRTQQEDSAVYLCASSKRAADTQYFGPGTRLTVL.

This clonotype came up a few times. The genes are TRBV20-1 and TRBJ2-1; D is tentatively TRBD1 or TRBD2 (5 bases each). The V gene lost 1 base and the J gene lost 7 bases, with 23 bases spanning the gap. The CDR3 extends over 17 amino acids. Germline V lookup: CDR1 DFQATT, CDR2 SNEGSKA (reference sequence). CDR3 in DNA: TGCAGTGCTAGAGGGGGATGGGACCCCCGGGACCGGAATGAGCAGTTCTTC. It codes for CSARGGWDPRDRNEQFF.

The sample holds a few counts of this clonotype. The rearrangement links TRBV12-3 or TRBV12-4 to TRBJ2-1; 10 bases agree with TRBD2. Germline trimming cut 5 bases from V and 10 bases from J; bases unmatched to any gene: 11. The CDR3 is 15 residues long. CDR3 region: CASSTGTSVRGEQFF. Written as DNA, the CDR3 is TGTGCCAGCAGTACCGGGACTAGCGTCAGGGGGGAGCAGTTCTTC.

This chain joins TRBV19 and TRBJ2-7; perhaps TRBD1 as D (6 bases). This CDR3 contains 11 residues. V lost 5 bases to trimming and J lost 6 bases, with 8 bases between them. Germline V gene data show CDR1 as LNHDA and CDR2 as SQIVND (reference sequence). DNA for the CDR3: TGTGCCAGTAGTGGGGGCCGCGAGCAGTACGTC. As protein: CASSGGREQYV.

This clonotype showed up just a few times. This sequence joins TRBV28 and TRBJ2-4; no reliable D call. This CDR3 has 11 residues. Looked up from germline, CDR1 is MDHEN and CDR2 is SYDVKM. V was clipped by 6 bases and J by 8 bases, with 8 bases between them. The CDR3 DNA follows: TGTGCCAGCAGATCCCCGGACATTCAGTACTTC. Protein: CASRSPDIQYF.

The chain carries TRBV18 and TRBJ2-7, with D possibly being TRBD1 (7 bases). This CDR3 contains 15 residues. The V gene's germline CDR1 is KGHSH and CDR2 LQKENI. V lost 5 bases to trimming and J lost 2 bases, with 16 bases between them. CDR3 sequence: CASSSTDREAYEQYV. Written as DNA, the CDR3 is TGTGCCAGCTCATCCACCGACAGGGAGGCCTACGAGCAGTACGTC.

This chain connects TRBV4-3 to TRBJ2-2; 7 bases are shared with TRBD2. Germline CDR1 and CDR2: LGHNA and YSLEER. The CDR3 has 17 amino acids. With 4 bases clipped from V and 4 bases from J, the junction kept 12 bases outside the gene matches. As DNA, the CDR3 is TGCGCCAGCAGCCCCGGGAGGCTTGCAGGGTTCACCGGGGAGCTGTTTTTT. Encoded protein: CASSPGRLAGFTGELFF.

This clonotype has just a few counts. CDR3 in DNA: TGTGCCAGCAGCCCCCGGACAGGGGGCTTGCAGCCCCAGCATTTT. Its protein is CASSPRTGGLQPQHF. The chain is built from TRBV7-2 and TRBJ1-5; 11 bases agree with TRBD1. J was trimmed by 7 bases and V by 5 bases; bases with no gene match: 7. This CDR3 spans 15 amino acids. CDR1 is SGHTA and CDR2 is FQGNSA in the germline V gene.

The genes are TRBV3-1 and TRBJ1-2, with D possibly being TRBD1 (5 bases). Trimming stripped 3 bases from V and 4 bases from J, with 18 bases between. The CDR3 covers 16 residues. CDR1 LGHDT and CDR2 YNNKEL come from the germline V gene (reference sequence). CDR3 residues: CASSHLGGDLGYGYTF. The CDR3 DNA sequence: TGTGCCAGCAGCCACCTGGGAGGGGATTTGGGCTATGGCTACACCTTC.

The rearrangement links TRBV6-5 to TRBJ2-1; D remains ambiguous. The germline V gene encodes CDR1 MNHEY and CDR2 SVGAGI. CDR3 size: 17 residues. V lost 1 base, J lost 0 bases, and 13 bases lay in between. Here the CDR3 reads CASSYWRLLNSYNEQFF. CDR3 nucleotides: TGTGCCAGCAGTTACTGGCGACTCTTAAACTCCTACAATGAGCAGTTCTTC.

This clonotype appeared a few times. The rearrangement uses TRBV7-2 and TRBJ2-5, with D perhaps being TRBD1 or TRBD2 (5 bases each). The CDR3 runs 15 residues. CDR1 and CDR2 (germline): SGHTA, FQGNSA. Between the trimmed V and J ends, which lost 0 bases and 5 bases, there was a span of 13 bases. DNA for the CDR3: TGTGCCAGCAGCTTAGCTATCCGGGACGGGGAGACCCAGTACTTC. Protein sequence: CASSLAIRDGETQYF.

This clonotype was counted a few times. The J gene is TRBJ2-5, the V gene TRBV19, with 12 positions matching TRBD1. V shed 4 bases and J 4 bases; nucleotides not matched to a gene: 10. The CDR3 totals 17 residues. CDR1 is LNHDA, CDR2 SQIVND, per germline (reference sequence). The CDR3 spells CASSRRDRGRILETQYF. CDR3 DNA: TGTGCCAGTAGTAGGCGGGACAGGGGGCGCATTCTAGAGACCCAGTACTTC. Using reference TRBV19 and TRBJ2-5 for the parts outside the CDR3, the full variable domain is DGGITQSPKYLFRKEGQNVTLSCEQNLNHDAMYWYRQDPGQGLRLIYYSQIVNDFQKGDIAEGYSVSREKKESFPLTVTSAQKNPTAFYLCASSRRDRGRILETQYFGPGTRLLVL.

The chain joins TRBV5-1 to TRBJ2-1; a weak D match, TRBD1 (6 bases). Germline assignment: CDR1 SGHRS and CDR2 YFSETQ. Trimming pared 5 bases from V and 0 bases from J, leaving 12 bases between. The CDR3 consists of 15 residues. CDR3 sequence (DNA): TGCGCCAGCAGTACCCAGGGGAGCTCCTACAATGAGCAGTTCTTC. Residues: CASSTQGSSYNEQFF.

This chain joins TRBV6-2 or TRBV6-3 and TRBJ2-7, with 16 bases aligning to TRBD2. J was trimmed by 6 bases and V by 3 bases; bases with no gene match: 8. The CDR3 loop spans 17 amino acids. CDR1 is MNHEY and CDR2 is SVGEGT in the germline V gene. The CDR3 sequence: CASSYKPGLAGGGEQYV. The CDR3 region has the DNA TGTGCCAGCAGTTATAAGCCGGGACTAGCGGGAGGGGGCGAGCAGTACGTC.

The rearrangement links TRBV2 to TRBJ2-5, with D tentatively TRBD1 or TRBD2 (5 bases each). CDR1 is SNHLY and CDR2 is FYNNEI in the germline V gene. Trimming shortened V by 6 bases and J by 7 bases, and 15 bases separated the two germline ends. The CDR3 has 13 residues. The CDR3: CASSRDAGRTQYF. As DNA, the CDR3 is TGTGCCAGCAGCCGGGACGCCGGGCGGACCCAGTACTTC.

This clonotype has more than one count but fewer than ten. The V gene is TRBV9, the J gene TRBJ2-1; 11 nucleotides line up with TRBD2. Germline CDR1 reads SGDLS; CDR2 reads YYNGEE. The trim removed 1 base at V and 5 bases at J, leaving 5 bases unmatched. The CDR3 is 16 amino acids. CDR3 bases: TGTGCCAGCAGCGTACGGGCTAGCGGGAGGAACAATGAGCAGTTCTTC. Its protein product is CASSVRASGRNNEQFF.

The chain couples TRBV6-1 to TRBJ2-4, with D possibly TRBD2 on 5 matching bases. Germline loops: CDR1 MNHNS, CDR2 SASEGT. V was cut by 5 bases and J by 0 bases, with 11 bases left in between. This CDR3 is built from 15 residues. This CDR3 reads CASSTGVLAKNIQYF. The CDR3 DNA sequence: TGTGCCAGCAGTACCGGGGTCCTAGCCAAAAACATTCAGTACTTC.